Detailed here is one T cell receptor beta chain. Its antigen is unknown. Time point given: newly diagnosed GD, antithyroid drugs for less than 3 months. TCR sequences were obtained from RNA taken from PBMCs. This sample was included in a study of regulatory T cells in long-lasting Graves disease. Germline-derived CDR1 and CDR2 are SGHTA and FQGNSA. CDR3 size: 14 residues. V was trimmed by 5 bases and J by 6 bases, leaving 15 bases between them. Arm-PCR of CDR3 regions and iRepertoire HTBI primers were used to build TCR beta libraries. Each CDR3 protein gets one entry after TCRdb re-called the multiplex PCR reads with MiXCR. Here the sample spans 350,000 to 400,000 distinct CDR3 sequences, 15% to 19% being singletons. General study findings and limits: It was possible that the small sample size reduced accuracy.

Sample: peripheral blood mononuclear cells (PBMCs), taken at new diagnosis, from a patient treated with antithyroid drugs. The clonotype originates from a female donor with Graves disease. The rearrangement links TRBV7-2 to TRBJ2-3; no firm D call. The CDR3, as DNA: TGTGCCAGCAGCCCGGATGACCCCACCGATACGCAGTATTTT. It specifies CASSPDDPTDTQYF.